This TCR beta chain was sequenced during a study of T-cell reconstitution after alpha-beta-depleted transplantation in children. This clonotype was counted at least ten times. This sample's TCRbeta library carried unique molecular identifier barcodes. TCRdb analysed the PCR reads with MiXCR anew, one entry per CDR3 protein. In the table there are a few hundred thousand distinct CDR3 sequences, 10% of which are singletons. Germline V gene data show CDR1 as MNHEY and CDR2 as SMNVEV (reference sequence). V was clipped by 3 bases and J by 0 bases, with 2 bases between them. The CDR3 is made up of 13 amino acids.

Sequencing used PBMCs from the stem cell graft donor, obtained from the stem cell graft. This chain links TRBV27 with TRBJ2-2; D is unresolved. This clonotype originated in a human donor who donated a stem cell graft to a child with acute lymphoblastic leukemia. The CDR3 loop is CASSFTNTGELFF. The DNA for the CDR3 is TGTGCCAGCAGTTTCACGAACACCGGGGAGCTGTTTTTT.